This T cell receptor (beta chain) was identified in a study of cytomegalovirus exposure and HLA in healthy donors. Study-wide findings and caveats: The listing of 150 to 200 TCR beta chains classed them as cytomegalovirus-associated. The study found most TCR sequences rare, yet found some public TCRs in many donors.

Germline CDR1 LNHDA, CDR2 SQIVND (reference sequence). CDR3 length: 16 amino acids. V lost 3 bases to trimming and J lost 8 bases; unmatched junction nucleotides: 12. On this clone: Antigen specificity is unknown.

Clones were read by immunoSEQ multiplex PCR, and TCRdb kept only the in-frame ones, dropping some. Altogether 100,000 to 150,000 clones are present, about 93% being singletons, with the ten largest covering approximately 1.3%. Sequenced input: PBMCs. This TCR was recovered from a woman aged 18 to 35 in good health and CMV-seronegative. The chain has TRBV19 and TRBJ2-7, with 11 bases aligning to TRBD2. As DNA, the CDR3 is TGTGCCAGTAGTATTCGGGGTCTAGCGGGGGGAAGCCAGCAGTACTTC. Its protein is CASSIRGLAGGSQQYF.